This T cell receptor beta chain was sequenced for a study of blood T cell repertoires in COVID-19. In the source study's methods: How many nucleated cells were present was estimated from reference gene primer amplification. Assay: immunoSEQ multiplex PCR; the TCRdb copy retains only in-frame clones and omits some. D and trimming were read from the DNA, whereas the V and J calls and clone size are those reported in that table. The table includes a few hundred thousand clones, 70% to 90% detected once. The sample comprised PBMCs or T cells enriched from blood (not recorded which). This TCR was recovered from a man aged 25-45 years who had recovered from COVID-19.

CDR3 protein: CSVESARANEQFF. The CDR3 DNA reads TGCAGCGTTGAATCGGCCAGGGCGAATGAGCAGTTCTTC. This chain links TRBV29-1 with TRBJ2-1; D possibly corresponds to TRBD1 (5 bases). Germline V gene sequence: CDR1 SQVTM, CDR2 ANQGSEA. The CDR3 has 13 amino acids. Trimming took 2 bases from V and 7 from J, leaving 12 bases between them.